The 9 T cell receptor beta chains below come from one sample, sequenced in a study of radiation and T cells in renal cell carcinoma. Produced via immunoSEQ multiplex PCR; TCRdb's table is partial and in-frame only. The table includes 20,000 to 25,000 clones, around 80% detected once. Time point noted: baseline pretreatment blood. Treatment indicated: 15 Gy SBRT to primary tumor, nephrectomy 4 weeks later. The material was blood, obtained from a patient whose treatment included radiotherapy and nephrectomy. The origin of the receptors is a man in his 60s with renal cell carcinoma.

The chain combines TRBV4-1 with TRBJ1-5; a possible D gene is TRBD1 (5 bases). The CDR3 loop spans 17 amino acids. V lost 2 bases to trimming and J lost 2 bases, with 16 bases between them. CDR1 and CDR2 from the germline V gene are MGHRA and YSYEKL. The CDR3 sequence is CASSQSGALKGNQPQHF. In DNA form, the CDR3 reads TGCGCCAGCAGCCAAAGCGGGGCGCTCAAAGGCAATCAGCCCCAGCATTTT.

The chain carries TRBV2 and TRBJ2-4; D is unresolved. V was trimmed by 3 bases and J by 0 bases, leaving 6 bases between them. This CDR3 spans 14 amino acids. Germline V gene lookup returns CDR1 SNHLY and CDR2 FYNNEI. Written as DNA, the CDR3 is TGTGCCAGCAGTGACGGCCTAGCCAAAAACATTCAGTACTTC. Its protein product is CASSDGLAKNIQYF.

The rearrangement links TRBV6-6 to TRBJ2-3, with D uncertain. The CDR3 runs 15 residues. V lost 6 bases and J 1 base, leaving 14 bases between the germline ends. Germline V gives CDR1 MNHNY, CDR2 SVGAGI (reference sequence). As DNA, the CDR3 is TGTGCCAGCAGCCTGGCAATTACTGGCACAGATACGCAGTATTTT. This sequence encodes CASSLAITGTDTQYF.

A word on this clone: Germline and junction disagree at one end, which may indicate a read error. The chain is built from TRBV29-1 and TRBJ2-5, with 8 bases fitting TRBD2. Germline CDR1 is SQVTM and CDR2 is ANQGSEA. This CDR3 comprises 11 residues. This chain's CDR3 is CSVRGVAGLDF. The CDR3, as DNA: TGCAGCGTCCGGGGGGTAGCGGGGCTAGACTTC.

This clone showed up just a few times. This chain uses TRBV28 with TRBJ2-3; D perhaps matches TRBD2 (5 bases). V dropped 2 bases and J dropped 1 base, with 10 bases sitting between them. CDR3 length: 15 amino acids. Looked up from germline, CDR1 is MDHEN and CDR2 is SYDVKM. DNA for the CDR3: TGTGCCAGCAGTTTACGTGCGGGCCGCACAGATACGCAGTATTTT. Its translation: CASSLRAGRTDTQYF.

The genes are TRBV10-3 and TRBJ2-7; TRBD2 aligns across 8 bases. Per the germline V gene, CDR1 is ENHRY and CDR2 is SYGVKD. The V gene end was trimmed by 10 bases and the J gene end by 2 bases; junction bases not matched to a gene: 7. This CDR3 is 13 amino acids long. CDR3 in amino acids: CATQTSAPYEQYF. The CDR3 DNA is TGTGCCACCCAGACTAGCGCTCCCTACGAGCAGTACTTC.

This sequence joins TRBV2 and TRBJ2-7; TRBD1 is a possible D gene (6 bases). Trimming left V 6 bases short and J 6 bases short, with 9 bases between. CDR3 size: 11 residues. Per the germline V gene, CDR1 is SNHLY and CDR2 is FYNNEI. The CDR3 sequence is CASRRTAEQYF. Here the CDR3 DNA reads TGTGCCAGCAGGCGGACAGCCGAGCAGTACTTC.

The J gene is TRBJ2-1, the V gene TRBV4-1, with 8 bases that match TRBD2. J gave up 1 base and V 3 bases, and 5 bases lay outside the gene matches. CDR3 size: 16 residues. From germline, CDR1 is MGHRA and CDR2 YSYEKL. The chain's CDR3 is CASSQLSGTSYNEQFF. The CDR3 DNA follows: TGCGCCAGCAGCCAGCTTAGCGGGACGTCCTACAATGAGCAGTTCTTC.

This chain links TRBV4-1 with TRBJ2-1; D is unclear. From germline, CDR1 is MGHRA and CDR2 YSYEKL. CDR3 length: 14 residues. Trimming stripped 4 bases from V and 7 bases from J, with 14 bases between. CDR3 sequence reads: CASSLDETVNEQFF. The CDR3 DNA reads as TGCGCCAGCAGCCTAGACGAGACGGTGAATGAGCAGTTCTTC.